The 22 T cell receptor beta chains presented below share a single source sample, sequenced in a study of T cells in women clearing cervical HPV infection. TCRdb's copy holds only in-frame clones and misses some; the assay was immunoSEQ multiplex PCR. The table gives 45,000 to 55,000 clones; the top ten clones make up 0.98% of it. Sequenced material: blood buffy coat. The origin of the receptors is a woman aged 18 to 75 with a cervical HPV16 infection that either progressed to CIN3+ or cleared (not recorded which).

The CDR3 loop reads CASSLTGTGDSPLHF. The DNA read from the CDR3 is TGTGCCAGCAGCTTGACGGGGACAGGGGATTCACCC. The rearrangement uses TRBV7-9 and TRBJ1-6; 10 positions match TRBD1. Read sequence stops 3 residues before the CDR3 end, and the germline J gene provides the missing end. The germline V gene encodes CDR1 SEHNR and CDR2 FQNEAQ (reference sequence). V lost 3 bases, J lost 8 bases, and 4 bases stayed unmatched. The CDR3 consists of 15 residues. Full variable domain (rest looked up from reference TRBV7-9 and TRBJ1-6): DTGVSQNPRHKITKRGQNVTFRCDPISEHNRLYWYRQTLGQGPEFLTYFQNEAQLEKSRLLSDRFSAERPKGSFSTLEIQRTEQGDSAMYLCASSLTGTGDSPLHFGNGTRLTVT.

In regard to this clone: The missing CDR3 end, 3 residues past where the read stops, is filled in from the germline J gene. The gene calls are TRBV5-1 and TRBJ1-5; 8 bases align to TRBD1. This CDR3 spans 16 amino acids. Germline V gene data show CDR1 as SGHRS and CDR2 as YFSETQ. V was pared by 1 base and J by 5 bases, with 8 bases of the junction left unmatched. The CDR3 region is CASSLHPRGQDQPQHF. The DNA read from the CDR3 is TGCGCCAGCAGCTTGCACCCCAGGGGGCAGGATCAGCCC. Filled out from reference TRBV5-1 and TRBJ1-5, the complete variable domain reads KAGVTQTPRYLIKTRGQQVTLSCSPISGHRSVSWYQQTPGQGLQFLFEYFSETQRNKGNFPGRFSGRQFSNSRSEMNVSTLELGDSALYLCASSLHPRGQDQPQHFGDGTRLSIL.

This chain's CDR3 is CASRKLGQGSVGYTF. The DNA read from the CDR3 is TGTGCCAGCAGGAAACTGGGACAGGGTAGCGTCGGC. The rearrangement uses TRBV5-4 and TRBJ1-2; TRBD1 matches at 9 bases. From the germline J gene comes the end of the CDR3, since the read stops 3 residues before it. The CDR3 is 15 amino acids. CDR1 SGHNT and CDR2 YYREEE come from the germline V gene (reference sequence).

Notes on this clone: The CDR3 end falls 3 residues outside the read, so it is completed with the germline J gene. The V gene is TRBV5-1, the J gene TRBJ1-1; weak D call: TRBD1 (6 bases). Germline CDR1 is SGHRS and CDR2 is YFSETQ. Deletions cut 0 bases from V and 2 bases from J, with 11 bases between. This CDR3 has 15 amino acids. The sequenced CDR3 bases are TGCGCCAGCAGCTTGGACAGGGACCTCAACACTGAA. It yields the protein CASSLDRDLNTE. The whole CDR3 reads CASSLDRDLNTEAFF.

Points on this clone: The read is 3 residues too short to cover the CDR3 end, so that end is filled in from the germline J gene. The rearrangement links TRBV18 to TRBJ2-5; the match to TRBD2 covers 11 bases. J lost 4 bases, V lost 0 bases, and 1 base had no gene match. The CDR3 has 15 amino acids. The V gene's germline CDR1 is KGHSH and CDR2 LQKENI. The CDR3 here is CASSPPGTSGETQYF. The part of the CDR3 DNA that was read is TGTGCCAGCTCACCACCCGGGACTAGCGGAGAGACC.

The covered CDR3 bases are TGCAGTGCCGGTCTAGCGGGGGGACCCTACTACGAG. Translation gives CSAGLAGGPYYE. The full CDR3 sequence reads CSAGLAGGPYYEQYF. The chain links TRBV20-1 to TRBJ2-7; 11 bases line up with TRBD2. Read sequence stops 3 residues before the CDR3 end, and the germline J gene provides the missing end. This CDR3 region has 15 residues. V shed 6 bases, J shed 3 bases, and the junction held 10 bases outside the gene matches. Germline-derived CDR1 and CDR2 are DFQATT and SNEGSKA (reference sequence).

For this clone: Read data end 3 residues before the CDR3 end; the end is taken from the germline J gene. The chain is built from TRBV5-1 and TRBJ2-2; 9 bases match TRBD2. Germline V gives CDR1 SGHRS, CDR2 YFSETQ. This CDR3 region has 14 residues. V dropped 4 bases and J dropped 5; count of bases not matched to a gene: 3. The covered CDR3 bases are TGCGCCAGCAGCCATACTAGCGGGACCGGGGAG. Its protein product is CASSHTSGTGE. In full, the CDR3 is CASSHTSGTGELFF.

A remark on this clone: Read sequence stops 3 residues before the CDR3 end, and the germline J gene provides the missing end. V gene TRBV11-2 combines with J gene TRBJ2-7, with D maybe TRBD2 (5 bases). The CDR3 sequence is 13 residues long. Germline-derived CDR1 and CDR2 are SGHAT and FQNNGV. V lost 1 base and J lost 4, with 8 bases in between. The CDR3 bases that were read are TGTGCCAGCAGCTTAGTCCGGGGTTACGAG. Its translation: CASSLVRGYE. In full, the CDR3 reads CASSLVRGYEQYF.

A remark on this clone: With the read ending 3 residues before the CDR3 end, the germline J gene is used to fill in that end. The V gene is TRBV19, the J gene TRBJ1-2; D remains unclear. The CDR3 length is 13 residues. The germline V gene encodes CDR1 LNHDA and CDR2 SQIVND (reference sequence). CDR3 region: CATSFTSSYDYTF. CDR3 bases read: TGTGCCACCTCTTTCACGAGCTCCTACGAC.

A remark on this clone: The sequence runs out 3 residues before the end of the CDR3; the remainder is reconstructed from the germline J gene. This chain connects TRBV5-1 to TRBJ2-2; 8 bases are shared with TRBD1. This CDR3 has 16 amino acids. V lost 4 bases and J lost 1; bases outside the gene matches: 6. The germline V gene encodes CDR1 SGHRS and CDR2 YFSETQ. The CDR3 bases that were read are TGCGCCAGCAGCCCCCAGGGGGCACGGAACACCGGGGAG. It specifies CASSPQGARNTGE. The whole CDR3 reads CASSPQGARNTGELFF.

As to this clone: Read sequence stops 3 residues before the CDR3 end, and the germline J gene provides the missing end. The chain combines TRBV9 with TRBJ1-2, with D unresolved. Germline V lookup: CDR1 SGDLS, CDR2 YYNGEE. Trimming removed 4 bases at V and 2 bases at J, with 24 bases between. CDR3 length equals 18 residues. CDR3 bases read: TGTGCCAGCAGCCGAGATTATAGACTCGGGGAGCAGAACTATGGC. Translating gives CASSRDYRLGEQNYG. The entire CDR3 protein is CASSRDYRLGEQNYGYTF.

For this clone: The read halts 3 residues ahead of the CDR3 end, with the missing end drawn from the germline J gene. The chain is built from TRBV9 and TRBJ1-1; D gene ambiguous. This CDR3 region has 16 residues. V lost 3 bases to trimming and J lost 2 bases, with 17 bases between them. Looked up from germline, CDR1 is SGDLS and CDR2 is YYNGEE. CDR3 DNA, as far as it was read: TGTGCCAGCAGCGGAATGTCGATGCTCGGTAACACTGAA. Translated: CASSGMSMLGNTE. The CDR3 in full is CASSGMSMLGNTEAFF.

Details on this clone: The read terminates 3 residues ahead of where the CDR3 ends, so the germline J gene completes it. The chain uses TRBV19 and TRBJ2-4; maybe TRBD1 (5 bases). Germline V gives CDR1 LNHDA, CDR2 SQIVND (reference sequence). CDR3 length: 13 residues. The CDR3 loop is CASRKRQGYGQYF. The part of the CDR3 DNA that was read is TGTGCCAGTAGGAAGCGTCAGGGTTATGGT.

A note on this clone: The sequence runs out 3 residues before the end of the CDR3; the remainder is reconstructed from the germline J gene. The chain combines TRBV5-1 with TRBJ1-1, with a weak D call TRBD1 (6 bases). The germline CDR1 and CDR2 sequences are SGHRS and YFSETQ. V lost 0 bases and J 1 base, leaving 10 bases between the germline ends. This CDR3 region has 15 residues. The sequenced part of the CDR3 DNA is TGCGCCAGCAGCTTGGGGGACATATCGAACACTGAA. Translating it yields CASSLGDISNTE. The full CDR3 protein is CASSLGDISNTEAFF.

Note on this clone: The read gets to within 3 residues of the CDR3 end, and the germline J gene fills in the rest. The chain employs TRBV19 and TRBJ2-7, with TRBD1 matching over 8 bases. The ends lost 7 bases at V and 0 bases at J; junction bases unmatched: 5. The CDR3 is 14 residues long. CDR1 is LNHDA, CDR2 SQIVND, per germline (reference sequence). CDR3 DNA, as far as it was read: TGTGCCAGTACTTCCGGGACAGGCTCCTACGAG. Translating it yields CASTSGTGSYE. The entire CDR3 protein is CASTSGTGSYEQYF.

Points on this clone: With the read ending 3 residues before the CDR3 end, the germline J gene is used to fill in that end. The chain combines TRBV19 with TRBJ2-1; 7 positions agree with TRBD1. V dropped 2 bases and J dropped 5; count of bases not matched to a gene: 0. CDR3 length: 13 amino acids. Per germline, CDR1 LNHDA and CDR2 SQIVND (reference sequence). CDR3 bases read: TGTGCCAGTAGTATAACAGGGGACAATGAG. Protein sequence: CASSITGDNE. The CDR3 as a whole reads CASSITGDNEQFF.

In regard to this clone: The CDR3 end falls 3 residues outside the read, so it is completed with the germline J gene. The chain combines TRBV7-3 with TRBJ2-1, with TRBD1 identical over 9 bases. CDR3 length: 14 amino acids. Losses at the gene ends were 3 bases for V and 9 bases for J; bases not matched to a gene: 6. CDR1 and CDR2 from the germline V gene are SGHTA and FQGTGA. The CDR3 loop is CASSFPGTGTEQFF. The CDR3 bases that were read are TGTGCCAGCAGCTTCCCCGGGACAGGGACTGAG.

Worth noting for this clone: The read terminates 3 residues before the CDR3 end, so the remaining end is supplied by the germline J gene. The genes are TRBV5-4 and TRBJ1-1; D remains ambiguous. CDR1 SGHNT and CDR2 YYREEE come from the germline V gene (reference sequence). V gave up 1 base and J gave up 3 bases, with 10 bases separating them. This CDR3 region has 14 residues. The CDR3 reads CASSLYSQYTEAFF. The part of the CDR3 DNA that was read is TGTGCCAGCAGCTTGTACAGTCAGTACACTGAA.

Details on this clone: The sequence runs out 3 residues before the end of the CDR3; the remainder is reconstructed from the germline J gene. V and J are TRBV28 and TRBJ2-1, with D maybe TRBD1 (6 bases). The V gene lost 6 bases and the J gene lost 9 bases, with 9 bases spanning the gap. Germline V gene sequence: CDR1 MDHEN, CDR2 SYDVKM. The CDR3 loop spans 11 amino acids. The CDR3 sequence is CASSLGGEQFF. The covered CDR3 bases are TGTGCCAGCAGCCTAGGGGGTGAG. The entire variable domain, with the rest obtained from reference TRBV28 and TRBJ2-1, is as follows: DVKVTQSSRYLVKRTGEKVFLECVQDMDHENMFWYRQDPGLGLRLIYFSYDVKMKEKGDIPEGYSVSREKKERFSLILESASTNQTSMYLCASSLGGEQFFGPGTRLTVL.

As concerns this clone: The read gets to within 3 residues of the CDR3 end, and the germline J gene fills in the rest. The chain uses TRBV18 and TRBJ2-7, with D unclear. Germline assignment: CDR1 KGHSH and CDR2 LQKENI. Trimming removed 0 bases from V and 2 bases from J, with 8 bases in between. The CDR3 has 14 amino acids. CDR3 DNA, as far as it was read: TGTGCCAGCTCACCACCACAGCTCCCCTACGAG. Translated: CASSPPQLPYE. The complete CDR3 protein is CASSPPQLPYEQYF.

With respect to this clone: The CDR3 goes on 3 residues after the read ends, and that part is filled in from the germline J gene. The chain is built from TRBV27 and TRBJ1-6; D might be TRBD1 (5 bases). V shed 3 bases and J shed 9 bases, with 12 bases lying between them. Germline assignment: CDR1 MNHEY and CDR2 SMNVEV (reference sequence). The CDR3 spans 14 residues. The CDR3 is CASSFIQEGSPLHF. The CDR3 bases that were read are TGTGCCAGCAGTTTTATACAGGAGGGTTCACCC.

The CDR3 DNA, read in part, is TGTGCCAGCTCACCACGTCCGGGACAGGGGTCCTACGAC. Translation gives CASSPRPGQGSYD. The whole CDR3 sequence reads CASSPRPGQGSYDYTF. This chain connects TRBV18 to TRBJ1-2; 10 nucleotides match TRBD1. The read terminates 3 residues ahead of where the CDR3 ends, so the germline J gene completes it. Germline lookup yields CDR1 KGHSH and CDR2 LQKENI. The CDR3 is 16 residues long.